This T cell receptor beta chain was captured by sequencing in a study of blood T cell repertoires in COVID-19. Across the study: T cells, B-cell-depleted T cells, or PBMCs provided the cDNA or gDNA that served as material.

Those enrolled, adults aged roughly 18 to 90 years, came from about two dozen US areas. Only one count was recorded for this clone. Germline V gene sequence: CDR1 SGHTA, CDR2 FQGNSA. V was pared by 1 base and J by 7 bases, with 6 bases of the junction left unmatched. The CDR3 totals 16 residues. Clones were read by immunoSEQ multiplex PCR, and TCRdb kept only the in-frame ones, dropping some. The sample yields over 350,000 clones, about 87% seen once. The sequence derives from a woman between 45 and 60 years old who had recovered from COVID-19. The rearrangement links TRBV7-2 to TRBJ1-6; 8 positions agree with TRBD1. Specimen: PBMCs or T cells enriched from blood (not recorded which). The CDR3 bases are TGTGCCAGCAGCTTAGTACAGGGGGTAAGAAATTCACCCCTCCACTTT. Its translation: CASSLVQGVRNSPLHF.